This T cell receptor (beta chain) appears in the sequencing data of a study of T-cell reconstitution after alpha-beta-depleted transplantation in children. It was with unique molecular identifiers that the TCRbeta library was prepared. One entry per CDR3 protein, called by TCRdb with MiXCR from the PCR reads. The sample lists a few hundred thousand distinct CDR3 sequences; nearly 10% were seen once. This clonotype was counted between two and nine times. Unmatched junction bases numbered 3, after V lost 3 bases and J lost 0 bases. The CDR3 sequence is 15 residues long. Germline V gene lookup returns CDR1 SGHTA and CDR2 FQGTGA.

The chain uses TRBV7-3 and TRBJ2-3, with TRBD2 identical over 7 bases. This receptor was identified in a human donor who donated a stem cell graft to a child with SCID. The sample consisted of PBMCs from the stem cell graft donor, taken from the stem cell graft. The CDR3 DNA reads TGTGCCAGCAGCTTTAACGGGGGGAGCACAGATACGCAGTATTTT. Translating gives CASSFNGGSTDTQYF. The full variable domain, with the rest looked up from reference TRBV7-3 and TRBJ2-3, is GAGVSQTPSNKVTEKGKYVELRCDPISGHTALYWYRQSLGQGPEFLIYFQGTGAADDSGLPNDRFFAVRPEGSVSTLKIQRTERGDSAVYLCASSFNGGSTDTQYFGPGTRLTVL.